The entry that follows covers one T cell receptor (beta chain) sequence. Antigen: not known. V was trimmed by 3 bases and J by 5 bases, leaving 6 bases between them. There are 11 residues in the CDR3. The germline gives CDR1 SQVTM, CDR2 ANQGSEA. The repertoire was sequenced with immunoSEQ multiplex PCR; TCRdb's copy has only in-frame clones and lacks some. Of 70,000 or so clones in the sample, 91% were seen once. The data derive from a study of cytomegalovirus exposure and HLA in healthy donors. Findings and limits, study-wide: The study recorded 164 TCR beta chains that were cytomegalovirus-associated. Many donors carried some public TCRs, although rarity characterized most TCR sequences.

This TCR was sampled from a man aged 18 to 35 in good health and CMV-seronegative. The chain links TRBV29-1 to TRBJ2-3; D uncertain. Material for sequencing was PBMCs. The chain's CDR3 is CSVEFLDTQYF. The CDR3 nucleotides are TGCAGCGTTGAGTTTCTAGATACGCAGTATTTT.